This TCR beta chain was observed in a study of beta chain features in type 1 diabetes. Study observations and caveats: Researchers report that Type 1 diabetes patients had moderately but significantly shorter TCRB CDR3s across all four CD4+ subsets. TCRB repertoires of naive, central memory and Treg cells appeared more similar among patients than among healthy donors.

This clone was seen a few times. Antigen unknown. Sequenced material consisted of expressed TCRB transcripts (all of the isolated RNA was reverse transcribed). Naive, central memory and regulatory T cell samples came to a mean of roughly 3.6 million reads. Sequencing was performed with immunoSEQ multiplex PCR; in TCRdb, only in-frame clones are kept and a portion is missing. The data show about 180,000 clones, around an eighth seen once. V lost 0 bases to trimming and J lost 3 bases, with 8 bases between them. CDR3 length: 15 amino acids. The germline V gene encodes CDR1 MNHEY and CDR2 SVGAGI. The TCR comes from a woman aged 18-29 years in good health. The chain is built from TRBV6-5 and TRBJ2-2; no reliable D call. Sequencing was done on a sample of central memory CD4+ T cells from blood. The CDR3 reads CASSYSGQYTGELFF. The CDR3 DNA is TGTGCCAGCAGTTACTCTGGGCAGTACACCGGGGAGCTGTTTTTT.